A single sample is the source of the 19 T cell receptor beta chains below, sequenced in a study of T cell responses to AZD1222 COVID-19 vaccine. TCRdb's table, derived via immunoSEQ multiplex PCR, lists solely in-frame clones and lacks some. The sample holds around 97,000 clones, roughly 91% seen once. The material sequenced was peripheral blood, taken on day 0 of AZD1222 vaccination. These receptor sequences come from an adult in good health.

This chain links TRBV14 with TRBJ1-4; D possibly corresponds to TRBD1 (6 bases). There are 15 residues in the CDR3. Per germline, CDR1 SGHDN and CDR2 FVKESK. Trimming took off 0 bases at V and 5 bases at J, with 10 bases between the two ends. CDR3 bases: TGTGCCAGCAGCCAAGAAGGGGGGCTCAATGAAAAACTGTTTTTT. Translation gives CASSQEGGLNEKLFF. Full variable domain (missing parts from reference TRBV14 and TRBJ1-4): EAGVTQFPSHSVIEKGQTVTLRCDPISGHDNLYWYRRVMGKEIKFLLHFVKESKQDESGMPNNRFLAERTGGTYSTLKVQPAELEDSGVYFCASSQEGGLNEKLFFGSGTQLSVL.

The chain couples TRBV3-1 (or the pseudogene TRBV3-2) to TRBJ2-1, with 8 bases aligning to TRBD2. The germline V gene encodes CDR1 LGHDT and CDR2 YNNKEL (reference sequence). Losses at the gene ends were 1 base for V and 9 bases for J; bases not matched to a gene: 2. The CDR3 runs 13 residues. The chain's CDR3 is CASSQAGGREQFF. CDR3 in DNA: TGTGCCAGCAGCCAAGCGGGGGGGCGTGAGCAGTTCTTC.

The chain recombines TRBV6-1 with TRBJ2-1; 11 positions match TRBD1. Germline CDR1 MNHNS, CDR2 SASEGT. The ends lost 3 bases at V and 8 bases at J; junction bases unmatched: 6. This CDR3 comprises 15 residues. DNA for the CDR3: TGTGCCAGCAGTGACCGGGACAGGGGGACCGATGAGCAGTTCTTC. Translation: CASSDRDRGTDEQFF.

The rearrangement uses TRBV12-3 or TRBV12-4 and TRBJ1-1, with 7 bases that match TRBD1. This CDR3 contains 13 residues. The V and J ends lost 5 bases and 8 bases, in that order; junction bases with no gene match: 8. The CDR3 is CASSPRTGREAFF. For the CDR3, the DNA is TGTGCCAGCAGTCCGCGGACAGGACGGGAAGCTTTCTTT.

This sequence joins TRBV19 and TRBJ1-1; no reliable D call. Trimming removed 7 bases from V and 5 bases from J, with 8 bases in between. The CDR3 covers 11 residues. Germline V gene sequence: CDR1 LNHDA, CDR2 SQIVND (reference sequence). The CDR3 is CASTALTEAFF. The CDR3 DNA reads as TGTGCCAGTACGGCCTTAACTGAAGCTTTCTTT.

This chain uses TRBV25-1 with TRBJ1-2; D gene uncertain. The CDR3 loop spans 16 amino acids. From germline, CDR1 is MGHDK and CDR2 SYGVNS. V lost 5 bases and J lost 4, with 20 bases in between. DNA for the CDR3: TGTGCCAGCAGTTCCCCTCCAGCTAGGAAAGCCTATGGCTACACCTTC. It is translated as CASSSPPARKAYGYTF.

The chain uses TRBV6-1 and TRBJ2-7; D is perhaps TRBD2 (6 bases). This CDR3 comprises 16 residues. Germline CDR1 and CDR2: MNHNS and SASEGT. Trimming removed 1 base from V and 4 bases from J, with 17 bases in between. CDR3 loop: CASSEGGRQGLYEQYF. CDR3 nucleotides: TGTGCCAGCAGTGAAGGGGGTCGGCAGGGACTGTACGAGCAGTACTTC.

This clone has a single count. The chain joins TRBV3-1 (or the pseudogene TRBV3-2) to TRBJ1-5; no reliable D call. The germline V gene encodes CDR1 LGHDT and CDR2 YNNKEL (reference sequence). This CDR3 has 14 amino acids. V shed 4 bases and J shed 0 bases, with 7 bases lying between them. DNA for the CDR3: TGTGCCAGCAGCCCTGCAGTTAGCAATCAGCCCCAGCATTTT. Translation gives CASSPAVSNQPQHF.

This chain links TRBV4-2 with TRBJ1-5; D perhaps matches TRBD1 (5 bases). Germline lookup yields CDR1 LGHNA and CDR2 YNFKEQ. The CDR3 is made up of 17 amino acids. Trimming stripped 0 bases from V and 4 bases from J, with 16 bases between. The CDR3: CASSQEVSQGGNQPQHF. CDR3 coding DNA: TGTGCCAGCAGCCAAGAAGTTTCTCAGGGTGGGAATCAGCCCCAGCATTTT.

The CDR3 loop reads CASSQVSTGALGYEQYF. The CDR3 nucleotides read TGTGCCAGCAGCCAAGTCTCGACAGGGGCGCTGGGCTACGAGCAGTACTTC. The genes are TRBV3-1 (or the pseudogene TRBV3-2) and TRBJ2-7; 8 nucleotides match TRBD1. This CDR3 region has 17 residues. Trimming at V came to 1 base and at J to 3 bases, leaving 11 bases not matched to a gene. The germline V gene has CDR1 LGHDT and CDR2 YNNKEL (reference sequence).

This chain joins TRBV10-2 and TRBJ2-2; D is ambiguous. The CDR3 is made up of 14 amino acids. The germline V and J ends were trimmed by 7 bases and 4 bases, with 13 bases remaining between them. In germline, CDR1 is WSHSY, CDR2 SAAADI. The CDR3 is CASTRNSITGELFF. The DNA of the CDR3 is TGCGCCAGCACCAGAAATAGCATCACCGGGGAGCTGTTTTTT.

This chain connects TRBV13 to TRBJ1-4; 7 bases match TRBD1. V lost 5 bases and J lost 3; bases outside the gene matches: 6. The CDR3 sequence is 15 residues long. Germline CDR1 is PRHDT and CDR2 is FYEKMQ (reference sequence). The CDR3 protein is CASSTSTGPNEKLFF. For the CDR3, the DNA is TGTGCCAGCAGCACCTCGACAGGGCCTAATGAAAAACTGTTTTTT.

The chain carries TRBV4-3 and TRBJ1-1, with TRBD1 matching 7 bases. Germline CDR1 reads LGHNA; CDR2 reads YSLEER. With 7 bases clipped from V and 8 bases from J, the junction kept 19 bases outside the gene matches. This CDR3 has 16 amino acids. The CDR3 loop reads CASNPGTEMNTAEAFF. In DNA form, the CDR3 reads TGCGCCAGCAACCCCGGGACAGAAATGAACACTGCGGAAGCTTTCTTT.

The chain combines TRBV19 with TRBJ2-6, with no clear D. With 5 bases removed from V and 2 bases from J, the gap between germline ends came to 10 bases. CDR1 and CDR2 from the germline V gene are LNHDA and SQIVND (reference sequence). This CDR3 is 15 amino acids long. DNA for the CDR3: TGTGCCAGTAGTTGGGGTAGGACTGGGGCCAACGTCCTGACTTTC. As protein: CASSWGRTGANVLTF. The full variable domain, its missing parts supplied by reference TRBV19 and TRBJ2-6, is DGGITQSPKYLFRKEGQNVTLSCEQNLNHDAMYWYRQDPGQGLRLIYYSQIVNDFQKGDIAEGYSVSREKKESFPLTVTSAQKNPTAFYLCASSWGRTGANVLTFGAGSRLTVL.

The genes are TRBV7-3 and TRBJ1-2; 8 bases align to TRBD1. The V and J ends lost 5 bases and 9 bases, in that order; junction bases with no gene match: 20. Germline V CDR1 and CDR2: SGHTA, FQGTGA. The length of the CDR3 is 17 residues. CDR3 residues: CASSLSPQGGIAGSYTF. CDR3 coding DNA: TGTGCCAGCAGCCTTTCCCCACAGGGGGGTATAGCGGGAAGCTACACCTTC.

The chain couples TRBV5-1 to TRBJ1-6; 7 bases are shared with TRBD1. The germline V gene encodes CDR1 SGHRS and CDR2 YFSETQ. The CDR3 totals 14 residues. Trimming took 5 bases from V and 10 from J; bases not matched to a gene: 9. The CDR3, as DNA: TGCGCCAGCAGTCTAGACAGGGAACACTCACCCCTCCACTTT. It encodes CASSLDREHSPLHF.

CDR3 DNA sequence: TGTGCCAGTAGTATGGGCGGGGAAGGGGCTTACGAGCAGTACTTC. This codes for CASSMGGEGAYEQYF. This chain connects TRBV19 to TRBJ2-7, with D possibly being TRBD2 (6 bases). Germline values: CDR1 LNHDA, CDR2 SQIVND (reference sequence). CDR3 length equals 15 residues. Trimming took off 3 bases at V and 4 bases at J, with 16 bases between the two ends.

This chain joins TRBV12-2 and TRBJ2-7; the table's D gene call, TRBD1, was not cross checked with the DNA. TRBV12-2 counts as a pseudogene. This CDR3 has 14 amino acids. CDR3 coding DNA: TGTGCAAGTCGCTCCTACAGGGGACCCTACGAGCAGTACTTC. This translates into CASRSYRGPYEQYF.

The V call is TRBV7-9, the J call TRBJ2-7; 10 bases match TRBD1. Losses at the gene ends were 5 bases for V and 7 bases for J; bases not matched to a gene: 5. The CDR3 runs 13 residues. Germline lookup yields CDR1 SEHNR and CDR2 FQNEAQ (reference sequence). The CDR3, as DNA: TGTGCCAGCAGCCCAGACAGGGGGCGAGAGCAGTACTTC. It specifies CASSPDRGREQYF.